This T cell receptor (beta chain) comes out of a study of blood T cell repertoires in COVID-19. On the study more broadly: Spain, Italy and the United States supplied samples that represented acute and convalescent COVID-19.

In the original workflow: Reference gene primer amplification in the assay estimated nucleated cell counts. Using immunoSEQ multiplex PCR, the repertoire was profiled, and TCRdb retains in-frame clones only, with some absent. That table is the source of V, J and clone size, and D and trimming were worked out from the DNA. The sample has roughly 240,000 clones; 86% are singletons. Participant ages covered roughly 18 to 89 years across 25 or so US areas. In Cohort 3, a recovered donor had either two negative PCRs, clearance, or symptom resolution. CDR3 size: 16 residues. The TCR comes from a woman between 45 and 60 years old who had recovered from COVID-19. The sequenced sample was PBMCs or T cells enriched from blood (not recorded which). The J gene is TRBJ1-5, the V gene TRBV12-1; the table's D call of TRBD1 was not tested on the DNA. TRBV12-1 corresponds to a pseudogene. The CDR3 DNA reads as TGTGCCAGCAGCTTTCATGGGGCGTTGATCAATCAGCCCCAGCATTTT. Encoded protein: CASSFHGALINQPQHF.